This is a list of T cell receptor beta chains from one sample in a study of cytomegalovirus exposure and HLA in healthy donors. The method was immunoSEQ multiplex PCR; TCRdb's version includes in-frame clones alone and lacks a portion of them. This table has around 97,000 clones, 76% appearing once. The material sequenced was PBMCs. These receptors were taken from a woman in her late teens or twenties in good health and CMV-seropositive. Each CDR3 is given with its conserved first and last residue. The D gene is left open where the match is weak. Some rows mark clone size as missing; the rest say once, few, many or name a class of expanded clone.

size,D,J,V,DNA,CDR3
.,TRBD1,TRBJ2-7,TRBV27,TGTGCCAGCAGCGGGACAGGGGGGGTTTACGAGCAGTACTTC,CASSGTGGVYEQYF
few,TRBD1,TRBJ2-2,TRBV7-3,TGTGCCAGCAGTTCAAGGTGGACAGGCAACACCGGGGAGCTGTTTTTT,CASSSRWTGNTGELFF
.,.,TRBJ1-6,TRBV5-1,TGCGCCAGCAGCTTGGATATGACAGGAGAAATCTATAATTCACCCCTCCACTTT,CASSLDMTGEIYNSPLHF
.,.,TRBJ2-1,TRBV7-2,TGTGCCAGCAGCCCACCTGGAGTGTATGAGCAGTTCTTC,CASSPPGVYEQFF
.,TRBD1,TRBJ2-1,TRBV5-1,TGCGCCAGCAGCTTGGCCTCAGGGACAGGGTTCAATGAGCAGTTCTTC,CASSLASGTGFNEQFF
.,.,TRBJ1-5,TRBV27,TGTGCCAGCAGTACGTCCCCGGTTCAGCCCCAGCATTTT,CASSTSPVQPQHF
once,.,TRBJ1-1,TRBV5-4,TGTGCCAGCAGCTTGGAAACTATGAACACTGAAGCTTTCTTT,CASSLETMNTEAFF
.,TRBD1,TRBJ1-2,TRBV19,TGTGCCAGTAGTCCGAGGACAGGGAGGTATGGCTACACCTTC,CASSPRTGRYGYTF
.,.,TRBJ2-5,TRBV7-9,TGTGCCAGCAGCTTAGATGTTAGTGAGACCCAGTACTTC,CASSLDVSETQYF
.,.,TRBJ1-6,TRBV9,TGTGCCAGCAGCGGGGACACTTCACCCCTCCACTTT,CASSGDTSPLHF
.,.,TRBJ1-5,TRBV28,TGTGCCAGCAGTTTGCGGGAAACTTATCAGCCCCAGCATTTT,CASSLRETYQPQHF
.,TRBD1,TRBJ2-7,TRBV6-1,TGTGCCATAAGGACAGGGATCGGCGAGCAGTACTTC,CAIRTGIGEQYF
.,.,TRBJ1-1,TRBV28,TGTGCCAGCAGTCCCCGTTTCAGGGTGAACACTGAAGCTTTCTTT,CASSPRFRVNTEAFF
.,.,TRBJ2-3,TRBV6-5,TGTGCCAGCAGTTACTCGAGACAGGGCACAGATACGCAGTATTTT,CASSYSRQGTDTQYF
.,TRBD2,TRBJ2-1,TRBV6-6,TGTGCCAGCAGGATCCCTAGCGGGAGGGGTTTAAATGAGCAGTTCTTC,CASRIPSGRGLNEQFF
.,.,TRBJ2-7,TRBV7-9,TGTGCCAGCAGCTCGTCGGGGACCGGGACATCTATCGGGGCCGAGCAGTACTTC,CASSSSGTGTSIGAEQYF
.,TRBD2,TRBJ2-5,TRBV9,TGTGCCAGCAGCGAAAGGTCGGGGGGGGAGACCCAGTACTTC,CASSERSGGETQYF
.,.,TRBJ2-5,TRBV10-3,TGTGCCATCAGTGAGTCATCAGGGCGACGGACCCAGTACTTC,CAISESSGRRTQYF
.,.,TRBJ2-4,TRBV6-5,TGTGCCAGCAGTTACGGAGCAGGGAAAAACATTCAGTACTTC,CASSYGAGKNIQYF
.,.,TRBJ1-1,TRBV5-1,TGCGCCAGCAGTGGCGGGGATTCCTCTGGGACTGAAGCTTTCTTT,CASSGGDSSGTEAFF
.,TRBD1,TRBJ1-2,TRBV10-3,TGTGCCATCACCTTGGACAGGGATAACTATGGCTACACCTTC,CAITLDRDNYGYTF
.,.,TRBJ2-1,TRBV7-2,TGTGCCAGCAGCTTTTACGAGAGTGAGCAGTTCTTC,CASSFYESEQFF